This TCR beta chain was captured in a study of naive and memory T cell subsets. There are many counts of this clonotype. Both TRBC1 and TRBC2 were covered by a beta constant-region primer of two equimolar oligonucleotides. TCRdb ran MiXCR on the UMI-ligation and nested PCR reads and lists one entry per CDR3 protein. The repertoire includes 100,000 or so distinct CDR3 sequences, 7% to 7.5% of them detected once, and over 1.5% sits in the top ten. After the first PCR, alpha and beta chain libraries were processed separately. The CDR3 loop spans 16 amino acids. Trimming took off 0 bases at V and 2 bases at J, with 12 bases between the two ends. CDR1 SGHDN and CDR2 FVKESK come from the germline V gene.

The V and J genes are TRBV14 and TRBJ2-3; D remains unclear. Sequencing was carried out using central memory CD4+ T cells from blood. The receptor comes from a human donor in good health. The CDR3 sequence: CASSQEVRTHTDTQYF. In DNA form, the CDR3 reads TGTGCCAGCAGCCAAGAGGTCCGCACCCACACAGATACGCAGTATTTT.